The 30 T cell receptor beta chains below come from one sample, sequenced in a study of control samples from healthy donors and cancer patients. This table comes from immunoSEQ multiplex PCR, and its TCRdb copy is limited to in-frame clones, with some not included. This sample has around 170,000 clones, with 85% to 90% found just once. Sequencing was done on a sample of blood. The receptor source for this set is a woman younger than 45 in good health.

The chain is built from TRBV5-1 and TRBJ2-7; 10 nucleotides align to TRBD1. Germline V lookup: CDR1 SGHRS, CDR2 YFSETQ. The ends lost 4 bases at V and 7 bases at J; junction bases unmatched: 11. The CDR3 is 15 amino acids. CDR3 residues: CASSAGTGVKGEQYF. In DNA form, the CDR3 reads TGCGCCAGCAGCGCGGGGACAGGGGTCAAAGGGGAGCAGTACTTC. Using reference TRBV5-1 and TRBJ2-7 for the parts outside the CDR3, the full variable domain is KAGVTQTPRYLIKTRGQQVTLSCSPISGHRSVSWYQQTPGQGLQFLFEYFSETQRNKGNFPGRFSGRQFSNSRSEMNVSTLELGDSALYLCASSAGTGVKGEQYFGPGTRLTVT.

The V and J genes are TRBV7-9 and TRBJ2-7; tentative D call: TRBD2 (5 bases). There are 15 residues in the CDR3. V was pared by 5 bases and J by 7 bases, with 21 bases between. Germline V gene lookup returns CDR1 SEHNR and CDR2 FQNEAQ (reference sequence). The CDR3 loop reads CASSPAEGRTGEQYV. In DNA form, the CDR3 reads TGTGCCAGCAGCCCCGCGGAAGGACGTACGGGGGAGCAGTACGTC.

This chain uses TRBV10-1 with TRBJ2-3, with TRBD2 matching over 8 bases. V was pared by 7 bases and J by 2 bases, with 20 bases of the junction left unmatched. The CDR3 has 19 amino acids. Germline V gives CDR1 WNHNN, CDR2 SYGVQD (reference sequence). The CDR3 sequence: CASTRPGRAGGSATDTQYF. The CDR3 nucleotides are TGCGCCAGCACCCGACCCGGGCGGGCGGGGGGCTCGGCCACAGATACGCAGTATTTT.

The gene calls are TRBV27 and TRBJ2-7; D gene uncertain. This CDR3 spans 13 amino acids. The germline V gene has CDR1 MNHEY and CDR2 SMNVEV (reference sequence). V was trimmed by 2 bases and J by 0 bases, leaving 5 bases between them. For the CDR3, the DNA is TGTGCCAGCAGTTTACAGAGCTCCTACGAGCAGTACGTC. This encodes CASSLQSSYEQYV.

This clone was seen once. V usage is TRBV21-1 and J usage is TRBJ2-7; TRBD2 reflects the table's D call only, with no check against the DNA. TRBV21-1 is shown as a pseudogene. There are 18 residues in the CDR3. In DNA form, the CDR3 reads TGTGCCAGCAGCTCATCCCGGGGGGGACACAATAGCTCCTACGAGCAGTACTTC. Translation: CASSSSRGGHNSSYEQYF.

The V call is TRBV7-9, the J call TRBJ1-1; a possible D gene is TRBD1 (6 bases). The ends were cut back, 2 bases at V and 4 bases at J, with 11 bases in the middle. Per germline, CDR1 SEHNR and CDR2 FQNEAQ (reference sequence). The CDR3 runs to 14 residues. In nucleotides, the CDR3 is TGTGCCAGCAGCTTATATGGCAGGGGCACTGAAGCTTTCTTT. As protein: CASSLYGRGTEAFF.

This chain links TRBV2 with TRBJ1-1; a possible D gene is TRBD1 (5 bases). The CDR3 has 13 amino acids. Deletions cut 5 bases from V and 6 bases from J, with 13 bases between. Germline lookup yields CDR1 SNHLY and CDR2 FYNNEI. CDR3 nucleotides: TGTGCCAGCAGTCCGGCAGGGAGACCTGAAGCTTTCTTT. This encodes CASSPAGRPEAFF.

The chain carries TRBV30 and TRBJ2-3, with 8 bases lining up with TRBD1. The CDR3 loop spans 14 amino acids. The V gene end was trimmed by 7 bases and the J gene end by 2 bases; junction bases not matched to a gene: 8. CDR1 is GTSNPN, CDR2 SVGIG, per germline (reference sequence). The CDR3 loop is CASYRDRSTDTQYF. DNA for the CDR3: TGTGCCTCGTATCGGGACAGGTCCACAGATACGCAGTATTTT.

The chain joins TRBV3-1 (or the pseudogene TRBV3-2) to TRBJ2-7; D uncertain. The ends were cut back, 4 bases at V and 6 bases at J, with 10 bases in the middle. This CDR3 is 12 amino acids long. Germline CDR1 is LGHDT and CDR2 is YNNKEL (reference sequence). CDR3 nucleotides: TGTGCCAGCAGCCCCCTGTGGGTCGAGCAGTACTTC. Protein product: CASSPLWVEQYF.

V and J are TRBV4-1 and TRBJ2-3; 7 positions agree with TRBD2. The CDR3 loop spans 16 amino acids. V was pared by 1 base and J by 1 base, with 5 bases of the junction left unmatched. CDR1 MGHRA and CDR2 YSYEKL come from the germline V gene. The CDR3 nucleotides read TGCGCCAGCAGCCAAGGATCCCTAGCGGGCACAGATACGCAGTATTTT. This gives the protein CASSQGSLAGTDTQYF.

V and J are TRBV6-6 and TRBJ2-2; 8 positions match TRBD2. The CDR3 runs to 16 residues. CDR1 and CDR2 from the germline V gene are MNHNY and SVGAGI (reference sequence). Germline trimming cut 3 bases from V and 3 bases from J; bases unmatched to any gene: 6. DNA for the CDR3: TGTGCCAGCAGTTATCCTAGCGGGTTTGACACCGGGGAGCTGTTTTTT. Its protein product is CASSYPSGFDTGELFF.

The chain joins TRBV19 to TRBJ2-7; 7 bases agree with TRBD2. Germline-derived CDR1 and CDR2 are LNHDA and SQIVND (reference sequence). CDR3 size: 17 residues. With 5 bases clipped from V and 1 base from J, the junction kept 14 bases outside the gene matches. The CDR3 coding sequence is TGTGCCAGTAGTCCGGGGGGTTTTAGGGCCGGATCCTACGAGCAGTACTTC. Amino acid sequence: CASSPGGFRAGSYEQYF.

The gene calls are TRBV10-3 and TRBJ1-2; a possible D gene is TRBD1 (6 bases). V was pared by 11 bases and J by 3 bases, with 16 bases between. The CDR3 is 13 residues long. The germline CDR1 and CDR2 sequences are ENHRY and SYGVKD. The CDR3 loop is CAGAPEGDYGYTF. In DNA, the CDR3 is TGTGCCGGGGCCCCGGAGGGGGACTATGGCTACACCTTC.

This chain links TRBV29-1 with TRBJ1-1; D call uncertain. Trimming pared 3 bases from V and 4 bases from J, leaving 12 bases between. CDR1 and CDR2 (germline): SQVTM, ANQGSEA. CDR3 length: 13 amino acids. The CDR3 region has the DNA TGCAGCGTTGACGGGGTTACGGGCACTGAAGCTTTCTTT. Its translation is CSVDGVTGTEAFF.

The chain carries TRBV24-1 and TRBJ2-1, with 11 bases aligning to TRBD2. Per germline, CDR1 KGHDR and CDR2 SFDVKD. V was pared by 4 bases and J by 8 bases, with 12 bases of the junction left unmatched. The length of the CDR3 is 17 residues. The DNA for the CDR3 is TGTGCCACCAGTGAAGGTATTAGCGGGAGGGCCTTGGATGAGCAGTTCTTC. This encodes CATSEGISGRALDEQFF.

The chain employs TRBV6-1 and TRBJ2-1; TRBD1 is a possible D gene (5 bases). Deletions cut 3 bases from V and 6 bases from J, with 6 bases between. CDR3 length: 12 residues. Per the germline V gene, CDR1 is MNHNS and CDR2 is SASEGT. CDR3 DNA: TGTGCCAGCAGTGACAGGGCCAATGAGCAGTTCTTC. Translating it yields CASSDRANEQFF.

The chain links TRBV11-2 to TRBJ2-4; 15 bases align to TRBD2. V lost 5 bases, J lost 1 base, and 9 bases stayed unmatched. Germline lookup yields CDR1 SGHAT and CDR2 FQNNGV. The CDR3 length is 19 residues. For the CDR3, the DNA is TGTGCCAGCAGCCTGAATCCAGGGACTAGCGGGGGGGCCAAAAACATTCAGTACTTC. Encoded protein: CASSLNPGTSGGAKNIQYF.

The V and J genes are TRBV5-4 and TRBJ2-5, with a tentative D call TRBD1 (6 bases). This CDR3 region has 14 residues. The germline V gene encodes CDR1 SGHNT and CDR2 YYREEE (reference sequence). The ends were cut back, 0 bases at V and 4 bases at J, with 10 bases in the middle. The CDR3 bases are TGTGCCAGCAGCTTGGGCAGGGGCGTAGAGACCCAGTACTTC. Its protein is CASSLGRGVETQYF. Drawing the rest from reference TRBV5-4 and TRBJ2-5, the complete variable domain is ETGVTQSPTHLIKTRGQQVTLRCSSQSGHNTVSWYQQALGQGPQFIFQYYREEENGRGNFPPRFSGLQFPNYSSELNVNALELDDSALYLCASSLGRGVETQYFGPGTRLLVL.

The rearrangement uses TRBV6-2 or TRBV6-3 and TRBJ2-1; perhaps TRBD2 as D (6 bases). The CDR3 has 14 residues. Germline V gene data show CDR1 as MNHEY and CDR2 as SVGEGT. V was cut by 0 bases and J by 6 bases, with 9 bases left in between. In DNA, the CDR3 is TGTGCCAGCAGTTACTCGGCGGGATCCAATGAGCAGTTCTTC. It translates to CASSYSAGSNEQFF.

V gene TRBV27 combines with J gene TRBJ1-6; TRBD1 matches at 9 bases. The V gene end was trimmed by 6 bases and the J gene end by 8 bases; junction bases not matched to a gene: 11. The germline CDR1 and CDR2 sequences are MNHEY and SMNVEV (reference sequence). CDR3 length equals 16 residues. This CDR3 is CASRKGQGIIDSPLHF. The CDR3 DNA reads TGTGCCAGCAGGAAAGGACAGGGGATAATCGATTCACCCCTCCACTTT.

J is TRBJ2-7 and V is TRBV18, with D perhaps TRBD2 (6 bases). Trimming stripped 6 bases from V and 6 bases from J, with 15 bases between. Germline CDR1 and CDR2: KGHSH and LQKENI. The CDR3 extends over 13 amino acids. The DNA of the CDR3 is TGTGCCAGCTCCCCCCGCCCCGGGGGCGAGCAGTACGTC. Protein product: CASSPRPGGEQYV.

This clone has more than one count but fewer than ten. The V gene is TRBV5-4, the J gene TRBJ1-2; D is ambiguous. The CDR3 is made up of 14 amino acids. V lost 0 bases and J lost 1, with 7 bases in between. Germline-derived CDR1 and CDR2 are SGHNT and YYREEE (reference sequence). CDR3 nucleotide sequence: TGTGCCAGCAGCTTGGTAGCAGTTAACTATGGCTACACCTTC. As protein: CASSLVAVNYGYTF.

The rearrangement links TRBV19 to TRBJ1-2; D remains ambiguous. The CDR3 contains 13 residues. V lost 3 bases to trimming and J lost 3 bases, with 8 bases between them. Looked up from germline, CDR1 is LNHDA and CDR2 is SQIVND (reference sequence). Written as DNA, the CDR3 is TGTGCCAGTAGTATGGAGATTTACTATGGCTACACCTTC. As protein: CASSMEIYYGYTF.

The chain joins TRBV13 to TRBJ1-6; D is ambiguous. CDR3 length: 16 residues. Trimming took 0 bases from V and 4 from J, leaving 10 bases between them. CDR1 and CDR2 from the germline V gene are PRHDT and FYEKMQ (reference sequence). The CDR3 nucleotides read TGTGCCAGCAGCTTAGGGCCTAGAGGTTATAATTCACCCCTCCACTTT. Translation: CASSLGPRGYNSPLHF.

DNA for the CDR3: TGTGCCAGCAGCCCCATCTCTGGAAACACCATATATTTT. Its translation: CASSPISGNTIYF. The V gene is TRBV6-5, the J gene TRBJ1-3, with unresolved D. The CDR3 runs 13 residues. The germline CDR1 and CDR2 sequences are MNHEY and SVGAGI. With 6 bases removed from V and 0 bases from J, the gap between germline ends came to 6 bases.

In this sample, this clone turned up a few times. The rearrangement links TRBV5-6 to TRBJ1-5; 8 bases fit TRBD1. Germline CDR1 and CDR2: SGHDT and YYEEEE. The CDR3 spans 15 residues. J lost 6 bases, V lost 0 bases, and 5 bases had no gene match. The CDR3 DNA reads as TGTGCCAGCAGCTTGGGCAGGGGGCGCACTCAGCCCCAGCATTTT. Translation gives CASSLGRGRTQPQHF. Full variable domain (rest looked up from reference TRBV5-6 and TRBJ1-5): DAGVTQSPTHLIKTRGQQVTLRCSPKSGHDTVSWYQQALGQGPQFIFQYYEEEERQRGNFPDRFSGHQFPNYSSELNVNALLLGDSALYLCASSLGRGRTQPQHFGDGTRLSIL.

The rearrangement joins TRBV5-4 to TRBJ2-5, with TRBD2 matching over 7 bases. Germline V lookup: CDR1 SGHNT, CDR2 YYREEE (reference sequence). The trim removed 5 bases at V and 5 bases at J, leaving 12 bases unmatched. This CDR3 has 15 residues. The CDR3 sequence is CASSPRTSVYETQYF. In nucleotides, the CDR3 is TGTGCCAGCAGTCCTAGGACTAGTGTGTATGAGACCCAGTACTTC.

The V gene is TRBV6-1, the J gene TRBJ1-1, with D possibly TRBD1 on 5 matching bases. The CDR3 runs 13 residues. V gave up 3 bases and J gave up 3 bases, with 8 bases separating them. Germline-derived CDR1 and CDR2 are MNHNS and SASEGT. CDR3 nucleotide sequence: TGTGCCAGCAGTGATGGACATTACACTGAAGCTTTCTTT. Translated: CASSDGHYTEAFF.

This rearrangement joins TRBV7-2 to TRBJ2-7, with 9 bases fitting TRBD2. CDR3 length equals 15 residues. V lost 0 bases, J lost 1 base, and 1 base stayed unmatched. The V gene's germline CDR1 is SGHTA and CDR2 FQGNSA. This CDR3 is CASSLAAGGSYEQYF. The CDR3 coding sequence is TGTGCCAGCAGCTTAGCGGCGGGAGGGTCCTACGAGCAGTACTTC.

The chain carries TRBV7-9 and TRBJ2-7, with 7 positions matching TRBD1. Germline CDR1 SEHNR, CDR2 FQNEAQ (reference sequence). Unmatched junction bases numbered 10, after V lost 5 bases and J lost 3 bases. The CDR3 length is 15 residues. The DNA of the CDR3 is TGTGCCAGCAGCCCGAACTGGGACAGACACTACGAGCAGTACTTC. This gives the protein CASSPNWDRHYEQYF.